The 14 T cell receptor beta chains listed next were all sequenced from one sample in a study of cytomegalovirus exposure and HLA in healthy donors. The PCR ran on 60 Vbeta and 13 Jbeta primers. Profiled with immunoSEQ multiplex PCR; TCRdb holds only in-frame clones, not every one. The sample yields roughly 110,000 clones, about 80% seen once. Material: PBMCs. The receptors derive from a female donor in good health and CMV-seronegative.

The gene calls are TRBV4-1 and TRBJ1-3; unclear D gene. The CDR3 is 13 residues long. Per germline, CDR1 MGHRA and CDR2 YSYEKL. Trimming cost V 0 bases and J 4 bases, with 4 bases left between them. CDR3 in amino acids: CASSQDPGNTIYF. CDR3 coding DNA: TGCGCCAGCAGCCAAGACCCGGGAAACACCATATATTTT.

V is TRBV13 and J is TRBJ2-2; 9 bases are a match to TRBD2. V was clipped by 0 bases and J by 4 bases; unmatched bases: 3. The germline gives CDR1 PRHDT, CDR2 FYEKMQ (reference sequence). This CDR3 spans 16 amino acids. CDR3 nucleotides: TGTGCCAGCAGCTTAGGCCTAGCGGGGTTCACCGGGGAGCTGTTTTTT. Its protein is CASSLGLAGFTGELFF.

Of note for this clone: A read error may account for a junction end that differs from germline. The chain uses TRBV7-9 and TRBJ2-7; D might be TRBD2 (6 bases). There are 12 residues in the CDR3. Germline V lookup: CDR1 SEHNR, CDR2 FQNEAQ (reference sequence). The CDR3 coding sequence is TGTTCCAGCAGCTTAGGTGGGGGGGAGCAGTACTTC. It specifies CSSSLGGGEQYF.

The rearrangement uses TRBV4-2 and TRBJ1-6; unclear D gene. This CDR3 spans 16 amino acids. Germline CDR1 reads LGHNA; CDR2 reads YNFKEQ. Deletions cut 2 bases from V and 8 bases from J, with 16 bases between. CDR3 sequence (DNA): TGTGCCAGCAGCCAAATGGGTGGAGGATCCTATTCACCCCTCCACTTT. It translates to CASSQMGGGSYSPLHF.

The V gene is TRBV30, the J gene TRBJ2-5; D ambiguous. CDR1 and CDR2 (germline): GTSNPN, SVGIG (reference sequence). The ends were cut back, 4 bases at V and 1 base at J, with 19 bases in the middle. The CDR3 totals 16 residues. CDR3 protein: CAWTYLNLEAQETQYF. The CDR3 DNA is TGTGCCTGGACCTATTTAAACCTCGAGGCCCAAGAGACCCAGTACTTC.

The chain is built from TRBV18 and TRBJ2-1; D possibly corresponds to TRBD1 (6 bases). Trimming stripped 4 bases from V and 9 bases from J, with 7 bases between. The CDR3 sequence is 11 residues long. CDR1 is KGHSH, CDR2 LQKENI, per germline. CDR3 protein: CASSLQGEQFF. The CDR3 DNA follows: TGTGCCAGCTCACTACAGGGTGAGCAGTTCTTC.

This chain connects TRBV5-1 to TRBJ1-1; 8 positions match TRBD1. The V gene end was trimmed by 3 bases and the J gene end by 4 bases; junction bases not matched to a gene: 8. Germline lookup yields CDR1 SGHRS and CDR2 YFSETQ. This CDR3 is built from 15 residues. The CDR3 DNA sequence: TGCGCCAGCAGCTCCGCAGGGGGCCCGAGCACTGAAGCTTTCTTT. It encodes CASSSAGGPSTEAFF.

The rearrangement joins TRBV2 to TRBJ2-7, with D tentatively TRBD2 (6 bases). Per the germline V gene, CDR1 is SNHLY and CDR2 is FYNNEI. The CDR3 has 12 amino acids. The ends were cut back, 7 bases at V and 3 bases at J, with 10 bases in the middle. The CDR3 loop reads CASTGEFYEQYF. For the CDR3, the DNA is TGTGCCAGCACGGGGGAGTTCTACGAGCAGTACTTC.

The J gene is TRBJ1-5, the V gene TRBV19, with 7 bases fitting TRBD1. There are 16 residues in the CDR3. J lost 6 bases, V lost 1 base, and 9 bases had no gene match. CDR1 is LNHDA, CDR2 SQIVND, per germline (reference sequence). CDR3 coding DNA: TGTGCCAGTAGTATAGCGGCCAGGGGGGATAGTCAGCCCCAGCATTTT. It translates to CASSIAARGDSQPQHF.

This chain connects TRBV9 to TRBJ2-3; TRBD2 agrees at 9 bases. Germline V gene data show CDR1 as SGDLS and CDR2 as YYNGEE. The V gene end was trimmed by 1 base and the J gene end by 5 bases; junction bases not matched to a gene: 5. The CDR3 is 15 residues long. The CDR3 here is CASSVLAGSGDTQYF. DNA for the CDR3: TGTGCCAGCAGCGTACTAGCGGGGTCCGGAGATACGCAGTATTTT.

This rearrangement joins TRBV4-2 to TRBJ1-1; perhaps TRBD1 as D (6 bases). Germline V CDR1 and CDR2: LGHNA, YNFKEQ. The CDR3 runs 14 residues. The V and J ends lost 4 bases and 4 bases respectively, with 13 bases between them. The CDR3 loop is CASSLSRGPTEAFF. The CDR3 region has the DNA TGTGCCAGCAGCCTCTCGCGGGGGCCCACTGAAGCTTTCTTT.

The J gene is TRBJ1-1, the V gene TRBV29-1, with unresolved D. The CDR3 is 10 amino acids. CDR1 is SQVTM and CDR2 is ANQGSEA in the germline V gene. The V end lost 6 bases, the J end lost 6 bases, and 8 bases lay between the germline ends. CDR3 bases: TGCAGCGTAAGCCCATCTGAAGCTTTCTTT. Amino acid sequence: CSVSPSEAFF. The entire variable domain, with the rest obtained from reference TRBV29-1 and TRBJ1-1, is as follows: SAVISQKPSRDICQRGTSLTIQCQVDSQVTMMFWYRQQPGQSLTLIATANQGSEATYESGFVIDKFPISRPNLTFSTLTVSNMSPEDSSIYLCSVSPSEAFFGQGTRLTVV.

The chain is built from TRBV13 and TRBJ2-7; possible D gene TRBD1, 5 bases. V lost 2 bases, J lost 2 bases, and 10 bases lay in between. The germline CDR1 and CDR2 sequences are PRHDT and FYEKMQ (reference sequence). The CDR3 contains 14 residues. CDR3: CASSLLGAPYEQYF. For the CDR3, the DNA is TGTGCCAGCAGCTTACTAGGGGCACCCTACGAGCAGTACTTC.

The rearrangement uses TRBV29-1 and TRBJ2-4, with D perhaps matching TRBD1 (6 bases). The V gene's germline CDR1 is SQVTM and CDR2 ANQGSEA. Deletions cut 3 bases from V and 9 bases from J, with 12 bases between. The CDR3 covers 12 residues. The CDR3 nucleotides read TGCAGCGTTGACGCAGGGGAAGGCATTCAGTACTTC. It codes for CSVDAGEGIQYF.